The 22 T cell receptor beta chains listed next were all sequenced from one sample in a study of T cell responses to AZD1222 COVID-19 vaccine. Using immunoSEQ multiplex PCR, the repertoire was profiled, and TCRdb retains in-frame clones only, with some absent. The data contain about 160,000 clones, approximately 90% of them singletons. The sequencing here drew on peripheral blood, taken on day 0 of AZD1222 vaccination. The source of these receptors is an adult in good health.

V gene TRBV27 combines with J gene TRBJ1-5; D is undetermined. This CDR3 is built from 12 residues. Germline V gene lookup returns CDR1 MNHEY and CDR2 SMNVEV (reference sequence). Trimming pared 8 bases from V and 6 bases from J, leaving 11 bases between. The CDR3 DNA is TGTGCCAGCGGATTCCTTGGTCAGCCCCAGCATTTT. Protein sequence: CASGFLGQPQHF.

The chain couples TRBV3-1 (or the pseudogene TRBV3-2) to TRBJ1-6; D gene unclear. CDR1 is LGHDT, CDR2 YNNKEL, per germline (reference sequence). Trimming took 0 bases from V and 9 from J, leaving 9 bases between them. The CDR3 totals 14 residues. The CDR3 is CASSQEGLGSPLHF. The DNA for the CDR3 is TGTGCCAGCAGCCAAGAAGGTCTGGGTTCACCCCTCCACTTT.

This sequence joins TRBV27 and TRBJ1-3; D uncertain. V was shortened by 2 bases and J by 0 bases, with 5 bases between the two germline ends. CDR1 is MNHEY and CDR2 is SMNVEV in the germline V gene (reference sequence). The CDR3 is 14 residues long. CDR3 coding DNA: TGTGCCAGCAGTTTAGGAGCCTCTGGAAACACCATATATTTT. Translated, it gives CASSLGASGNTIYF.

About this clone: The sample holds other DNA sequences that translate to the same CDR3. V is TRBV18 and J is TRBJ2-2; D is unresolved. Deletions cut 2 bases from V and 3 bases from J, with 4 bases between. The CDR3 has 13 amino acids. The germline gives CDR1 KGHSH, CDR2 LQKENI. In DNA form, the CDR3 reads TGTGCCAGCTCACCAAGGGACACCGGGGAGCTGTTTTTT. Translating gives CASSPRDTGELFF.

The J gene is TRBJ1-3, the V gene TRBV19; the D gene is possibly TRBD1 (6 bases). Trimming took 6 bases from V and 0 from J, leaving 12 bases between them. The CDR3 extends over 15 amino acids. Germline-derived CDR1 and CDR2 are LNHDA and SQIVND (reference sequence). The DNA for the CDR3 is TGTGCCAGTAGCCTGGACAGTTCCTCTGGAAACACCATATATTTT. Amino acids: CASSLDSSSGNTIYF.

CDR3 region: CASSLGQGRQPQHF. As DNA, the CDR3 is TGTGCCAGCAGCTTAGGGCAGGGCCGACAGCCCCAGCATTTT. This chain connects TRBV11-2 to TRBJ1-5; a possible D gene is TRBD1 (5 bases). This CDR3 is built from 14 residues. V lost 1 base to trimming and J lost 7 bases, with 11 bases between them. Germline values: CDR1 SGHAT, CDR2 FQNNGV. The whole variable domain, filled in from reference TRBV11-2 and TRBJ1-5, reads EAGVAQSPRYKIIEKRQSVAFWCNPISGHATLYWYQQILGQGPKLLIQFQNNGVVDDSQLPKDRFSAERLKGVDSTLKIQPAKLEDSAVYLCASSLGQGRQPQHFGDGTRLSIL.

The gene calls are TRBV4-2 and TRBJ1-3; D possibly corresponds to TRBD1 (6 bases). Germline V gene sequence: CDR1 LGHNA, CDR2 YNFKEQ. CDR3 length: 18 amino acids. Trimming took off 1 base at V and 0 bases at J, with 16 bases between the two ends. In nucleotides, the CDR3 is TGTGCCAGCAGCCAAGCCCAAGGGGGGGGAAACTCTGGAAACACCATATATTTT. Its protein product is CASSQAQGGGNSGNTIYF.

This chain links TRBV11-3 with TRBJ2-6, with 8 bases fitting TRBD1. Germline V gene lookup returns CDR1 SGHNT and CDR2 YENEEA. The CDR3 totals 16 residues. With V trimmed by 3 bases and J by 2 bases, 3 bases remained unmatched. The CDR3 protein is CASSFQGAPGANVLTF. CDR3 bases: TGTGCCAGCAGCTTCCAGGGGGCCCCTGGGGCCAACGTCCTGACTTTC.

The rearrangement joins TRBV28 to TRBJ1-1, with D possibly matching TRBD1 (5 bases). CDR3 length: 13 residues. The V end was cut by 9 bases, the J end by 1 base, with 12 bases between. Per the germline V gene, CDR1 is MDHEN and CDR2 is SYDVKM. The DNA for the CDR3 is TGTGCCAGTATCCTGGGGGGGAACACTGAAGCTTTCTTT. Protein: CASILGGNTEAFF.

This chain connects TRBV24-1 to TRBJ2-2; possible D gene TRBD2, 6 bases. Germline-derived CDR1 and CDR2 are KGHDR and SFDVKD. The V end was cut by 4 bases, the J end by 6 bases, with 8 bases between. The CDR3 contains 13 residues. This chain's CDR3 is CATSELASGELFF. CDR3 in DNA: TGTGCCACCAGTGAGCTAGCGTCCGGGGAGCTGTTTTTT.

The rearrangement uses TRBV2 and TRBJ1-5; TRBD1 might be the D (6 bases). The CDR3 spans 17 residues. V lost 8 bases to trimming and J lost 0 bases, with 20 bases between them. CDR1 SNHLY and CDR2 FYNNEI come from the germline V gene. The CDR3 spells CASRGGSGGYSNQPQHF. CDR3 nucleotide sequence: TGTGCCAGCCGGGGGGGCTCCGGGGGATATAGCAATCAGCCCCAGCATTTT.

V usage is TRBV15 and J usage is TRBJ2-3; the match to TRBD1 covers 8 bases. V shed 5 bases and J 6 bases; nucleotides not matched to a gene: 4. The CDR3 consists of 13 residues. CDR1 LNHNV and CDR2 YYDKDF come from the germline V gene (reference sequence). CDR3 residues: CATSVRQGDTQYF. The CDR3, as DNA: TGTGCCACCAGCGTCCGACAGGGGGATACGCAGTATTTT.

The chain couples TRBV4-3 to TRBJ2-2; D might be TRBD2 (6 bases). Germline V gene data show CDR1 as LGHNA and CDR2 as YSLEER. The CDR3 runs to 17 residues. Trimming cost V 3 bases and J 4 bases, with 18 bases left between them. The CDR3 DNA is TGCGCCAGCAGCCAGTCCCCGAGACTAGACCCCACCGGGGAGCTGTTTTTT. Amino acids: CASSQSPRLDPTGELFF.

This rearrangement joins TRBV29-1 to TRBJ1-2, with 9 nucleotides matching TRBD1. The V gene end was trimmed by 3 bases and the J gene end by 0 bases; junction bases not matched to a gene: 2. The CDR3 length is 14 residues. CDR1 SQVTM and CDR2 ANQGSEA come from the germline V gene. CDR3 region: CSVDGTGPNYGYTF. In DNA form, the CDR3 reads TGCAGCGTTGATGGGACAGGGCCTAACTATGGCTACACCTTC.

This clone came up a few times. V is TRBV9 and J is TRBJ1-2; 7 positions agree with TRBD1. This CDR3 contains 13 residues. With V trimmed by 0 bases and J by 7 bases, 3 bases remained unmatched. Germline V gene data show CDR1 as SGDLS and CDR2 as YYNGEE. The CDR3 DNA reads TGTGCCAGCAGCGTAGTGAACAGGGGTGGCTACACCTTC. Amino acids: CASSVVNRGGYTF. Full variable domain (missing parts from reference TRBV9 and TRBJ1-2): DSGVTQTPKHLITATGQRVTLRCSPRSGDLSVYWYQQSLDQGLQFLIQYYNGEERAKGNILERFSAQQFPDLHSELNLSSLELGDSALYFCASSVVNRGGYTFGSGTRLTVV.

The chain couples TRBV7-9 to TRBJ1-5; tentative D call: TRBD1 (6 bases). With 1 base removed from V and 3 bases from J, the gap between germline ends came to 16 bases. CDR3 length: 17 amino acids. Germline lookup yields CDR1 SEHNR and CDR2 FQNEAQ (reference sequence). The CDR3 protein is CASSLGKAGVFNQPQHF. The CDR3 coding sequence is TGTGCCAGCAGCTTAGGGAAGGCAGGGGTTTTCAATCAGCCCCAGCATTTT.

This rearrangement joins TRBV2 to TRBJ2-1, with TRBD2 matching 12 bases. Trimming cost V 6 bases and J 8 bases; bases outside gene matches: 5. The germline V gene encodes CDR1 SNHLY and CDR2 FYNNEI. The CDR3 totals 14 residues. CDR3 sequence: CASSARTSGDEQFF. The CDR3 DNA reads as TGTGCCAGCAGCGCCCGGACTAGCGGGGATGAGCAGTTCTTC. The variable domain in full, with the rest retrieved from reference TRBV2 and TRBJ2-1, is EPEVTQTPSHQVTQMGQEVILRCVPISNHLYFYWYRQILGQKVEFLVSFYNNEISEKSEIFDDQFSVERPDGSNFTLKIRSTKLEDSAMYFCASSARTSGDEQFFGPGTRLTVL.

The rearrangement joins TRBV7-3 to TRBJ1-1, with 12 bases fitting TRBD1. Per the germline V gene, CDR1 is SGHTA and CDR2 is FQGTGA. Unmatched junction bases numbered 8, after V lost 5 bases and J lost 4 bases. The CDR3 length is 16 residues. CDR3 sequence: CASSARDRGLGTEAFF. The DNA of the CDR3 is TGTGCCAGCAGCGCAAGGGACAGGGGGCTGGGCACTGAAGCTTTCTTT.

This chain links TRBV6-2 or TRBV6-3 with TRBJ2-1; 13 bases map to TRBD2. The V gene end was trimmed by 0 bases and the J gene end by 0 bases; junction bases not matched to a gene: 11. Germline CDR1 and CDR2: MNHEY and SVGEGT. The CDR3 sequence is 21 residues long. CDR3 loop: CASSYSKFRLAGGSSYNEQFF. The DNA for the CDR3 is TGTGCCAGCAGTTACTCGAAGTTTCGACTAGCGGGGGGAAGCTCCTACAATGAGCAGTTCTTC.

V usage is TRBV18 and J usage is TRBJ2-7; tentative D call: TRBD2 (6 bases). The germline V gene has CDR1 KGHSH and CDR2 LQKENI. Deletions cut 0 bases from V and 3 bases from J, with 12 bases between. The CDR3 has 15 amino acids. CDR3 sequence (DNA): TGTGCCAGCTCACCACCGGGGGGAGAAATCTACGAGCAGTACTTC. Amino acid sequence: CASSPPGGEIYEQYF.

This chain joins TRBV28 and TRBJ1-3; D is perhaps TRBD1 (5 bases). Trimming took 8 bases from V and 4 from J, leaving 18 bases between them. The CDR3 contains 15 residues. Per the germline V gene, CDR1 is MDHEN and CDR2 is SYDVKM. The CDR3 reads CASGGRSGYGNTIYF. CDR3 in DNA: TGTGCCAGCGGAGGACGATCAGGGTACGGAAACACCATATATTTT.

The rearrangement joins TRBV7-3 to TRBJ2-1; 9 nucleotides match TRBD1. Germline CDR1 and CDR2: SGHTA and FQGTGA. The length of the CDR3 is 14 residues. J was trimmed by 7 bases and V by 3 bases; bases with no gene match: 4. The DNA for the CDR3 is TGTGCCAGCAGCTTGGGACAGGGTCATAATGAGCAGTTCTTC. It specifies CASSLGQGHNEQFF.